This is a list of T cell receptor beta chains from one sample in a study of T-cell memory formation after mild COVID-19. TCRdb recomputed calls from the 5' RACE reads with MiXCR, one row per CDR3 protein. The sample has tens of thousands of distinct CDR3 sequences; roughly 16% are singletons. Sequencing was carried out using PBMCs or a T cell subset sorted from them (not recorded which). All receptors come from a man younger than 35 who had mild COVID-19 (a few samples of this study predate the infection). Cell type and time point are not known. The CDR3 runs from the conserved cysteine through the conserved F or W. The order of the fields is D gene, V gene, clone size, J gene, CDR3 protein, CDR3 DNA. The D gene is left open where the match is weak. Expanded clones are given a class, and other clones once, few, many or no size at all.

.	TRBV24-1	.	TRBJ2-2	CATSDLGTKGTGELFF	TGTGCCACCAGTGATTTGGGCACCAAAGGGACCGGGGAGCTGTTTTTT
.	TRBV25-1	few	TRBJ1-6	CASGGKPLHF	TGTGCCAGCGGAGGTAAACCCCTCCACTTT
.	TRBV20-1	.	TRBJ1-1	CSARDYEYGYTEAFF	TGCAGTGCTAGAGATTATGAGTATGGGTACACTGAAGCTTTCTTT
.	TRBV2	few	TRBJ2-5	CASSVRGQAQETQYF	TGTGCCAGCAGTGTGCGGGGGCAGGCGCAAGAGACCCAGTACTTC
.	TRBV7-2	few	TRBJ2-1	CASSSAGGPGNEQFF	TGTGCCAGCAGCTCAGCCGGGGGCCCGGGCAATGAGCAGTTCTTC
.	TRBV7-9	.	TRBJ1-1	CASSFPARGAGTEAFF	TGTGCCAGCAGCTTCCCGGCTCGGGGGGCCGGAACTGAAGCTTTCTTT
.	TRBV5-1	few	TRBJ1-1	CASSADSTEAFF	TGCGCCAGCAGCGCGGACAGCACTGAAGCTTTCTTT
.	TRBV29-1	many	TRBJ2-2	CSVDGTGELFF	TGCAGCGTTGACGGCACCGGGGAGCTGTTTTTT
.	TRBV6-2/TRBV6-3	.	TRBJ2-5	CASSPGWGSQETQYF	TGTGCCAGCAGCCCTGGTTGGGGTTCTCAAGAGACCCAGTACTTC
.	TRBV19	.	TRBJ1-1	CASRRDGVTEAFF	TGTGCCAGTAGACGGGACGGCGTCACTGAAGCTTTCTTT
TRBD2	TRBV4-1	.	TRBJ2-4	CASSQSTGTSGAKNIQYF	TGCGCCAGCAGCCAATCTACCGGGACTAGCGGAGCCAAAAACATTCAGTACTTC
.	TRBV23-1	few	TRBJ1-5	CASPSTGYQPQHF	TGCGCCAGCCCCTCGACGGGGTACCAGCCCCAGCATTTT
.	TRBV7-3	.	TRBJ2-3	CASSLIGGNTDTQYF	TGTGCCAGCAGCTTAATCGGGGGAAACACAGATACGCAGTATTTT
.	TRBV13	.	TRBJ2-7	CASSPVTGGEQYF	TGTGCCAGCAGCCCGGTGACAGGTGGCGAGCAGTACTTC
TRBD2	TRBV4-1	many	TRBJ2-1	CASMGAGGDGNEQFF	TGCGCCAGCATGGGAGCGGGGGGCGATGGGAATGAGCAGTTCTTC
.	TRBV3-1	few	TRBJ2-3	CASSPSVSTDTQYF	TGTGCCAGCAGCCCTAGTGTGAGCACAGATACGCAGTATTTT
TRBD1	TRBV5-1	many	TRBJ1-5	CASSLGQGAGQPQHF	TGCGCCAGCAGCTTGGGACAGGGGGCGGGTCAGCCCCAGCATTTT
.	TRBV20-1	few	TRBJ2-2	CSAREWGGGTGELFF	TGCAGTGCTAGAGAGTGGGGAGGTGGGACCGGGGAGCTGTTTTTT
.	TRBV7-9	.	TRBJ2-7	CASSSVVGEPSWHEQYF	TGTGCCAGCAGCTCTGTCGTGGGGGAGCCTAGCTGGCACGAGCAGTACTTC
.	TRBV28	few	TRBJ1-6	CASSFRGSNSPLHF	TGTGCCAGCAGTTTCCGGGGTTCTAATTCACCCCTCCACTTT
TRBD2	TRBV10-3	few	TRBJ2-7	CAISETSGDEQYF	TGTGCCATCAGTGAGACTAGCGGGGACGAGCAGTACTTC
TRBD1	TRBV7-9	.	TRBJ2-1	CASSLAGGQGGWDEQFF	TGTGCCAGCAGCTTAGCGGGAGGACAGGGAGGCTGGGATGAGCAGTTCTTC
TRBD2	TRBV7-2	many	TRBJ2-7	CASSLSIGRASYEQYF	TGTGCCAGCAGCTTATCTATTGGGAGGGCTTCCTACGAGCAGTACTTC
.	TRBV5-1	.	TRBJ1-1	CASSLGSVTEAFF	TGCGCCAGCAGCTTAGGGTCTGTCACTGAAGCTTTCTTT
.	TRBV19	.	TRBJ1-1	CASTQGNTEAFF	TGTGCCAGTACCCAGGGGAACACTGAAGCTTTCTTT
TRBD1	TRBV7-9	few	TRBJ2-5	CASSQNRDSVLETQYF	TGTGCCAGCAGCCAGAACCGGGACAGTGTTTTGGAGACCCAGTACTTC
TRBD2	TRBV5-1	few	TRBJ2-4	CASSLAGGARAKNIQYF	TGCGCCAGCAGCTTGGCCGGGGGGGCTCGGGCCAAAAACATTCAGTACTTC
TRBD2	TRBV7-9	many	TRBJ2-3	CASSPTSGAPGTQYF	TGTGCCAGCAGCCCGACTAGCGGGGCCCCGGGTACGCAGTATTTT
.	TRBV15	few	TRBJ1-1	CATSRDLAGSGAEAFF	TGTGCCACCAGCAGAGACCTTGCAGGGTCTGGGGCTGAAGCTTTCTTT
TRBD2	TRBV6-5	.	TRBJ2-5	CASRRLAGGQETQYF	TGTGCCAGCAGGAGACTAGCGGGGGGCCAAGAGACCCAGTACTTC
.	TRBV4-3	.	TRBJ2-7	CASSQEISYQGYEQYF	TGCGCCAGCAGCCAAGAAATAAGTTACCAGGGCTACGAGCAGTACTTC
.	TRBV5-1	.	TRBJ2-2	CASSFTDGTVELFF	TGCGCCAGCAGCTTTACGGACGGCACCGTGGAGCTGTTTTTT
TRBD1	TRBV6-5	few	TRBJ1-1	CASSYYRWTDQRTGGTEAFF	TGTGCCAGCAGTTACTACCGATGGACTGATCAGAGGACAGGGGGAACTGAAGCTTTCTTT
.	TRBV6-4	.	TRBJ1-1	CASSDSRILTEAFF	TGTGCCAGCAGTGACTCAAGGATACTTACTGAAGCTTTCTTT
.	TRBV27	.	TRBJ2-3	CATHRLANTDTQYF	TGTGCCACCCATCGGCTAGCGAACACAGATACGCAGTATTTT
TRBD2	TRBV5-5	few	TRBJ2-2	CASSSGLAGANTGELFF	TGTGCCAGCAGTTCGGGACTAGCGGGAGCGAACACCGGGGAGCTGTTTTTT
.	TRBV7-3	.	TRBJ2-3	CASSLIGSGTDTQYF	TGTGCCAGCAGCTTAATAGGGTCTGGCACAGATACGCAGTATTTT
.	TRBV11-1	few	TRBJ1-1	CASSLHGEDTEAFF	TGTGCCAGCAGCTTACACGGGGAGGACACTGAAGCTTTCTTT